These T cell receptor beta chains were read from a single sample in a study of shared clonotypes between healthy human individuals. This table comes from immunoSEQ multiplex PCR, and its TCRdb copy is limited to in-frame clones, with some not included. Of around 1.9 million clones in the sample, roughly 93% were seen once. Sample: naive CD8+ T cells from PBMCs. These receptors were taken from a man aged 18 to 35 in good health. Some clones in this sample may be carry-over from other donors' samples. The CDR3 runs from the conserved cysteine through the conserved F or W. D genes are given only for firm matches. Clone size is shown for a subset of rows, as once, few, many or a class of expanded clone.

V gene	clone size	D gene	J gene	CDR3 DNA	CDR3 protein
TRBV28	once	-	TRBJ2-3	TGTGCCAGCAGTTTAGGATGGGTACTAGCTGGAGACACAGATACGCAGTATTTT	CASSLGWVLAGDTDTQYF
TRBV6-5	-	-	TRBJ1-5	TGTGCCAGCAGAAAACAGGGAGTGGGTCAGCCCCAGCATTTT	CASRKQGVGQPQHF
TRBV19	-	-	TRBJ1-4	TGTGCCAGTAGTATTCGGGTTCAGGGTGGTGAAAAACTGTTTTTT	CASSIRVQGGEKLFF
TRBV7-9	once	-	TRBJ2-2	TGTGCCAGCAGCACTCCAATCACCGGGGAGCTGTTTTTT	CASSTPITGELFF
TRBV9	-	TRBD2	TRBJ2-7	TGTGCCAGCAGCGTAGAGCGTCTAGCGGGAGTAGGCGAGCAGTACTTC	CASSVERLAGVGEQYF
TRBV15	-	TRBD1	TRBJ2-5	TGTGCCACCAGCAGAGAGTCGTTGGGACAGGGCGGGGAGACCCAGTACTTC	CATSRESLGQGGETQYF
TRBV27	-	-	TRBJ2-3	TGTGCCAGCAGTTCCCGTACGGGAACATCACTCGGTACGCAGTATTTT	CASSSRTGTSLGTQYF
TRBV5-1	-	-	TRBJ2-2	TGCGCCAGCAGCTTGGCGGAAAACACCGGGGAGCTGTTTTTT	CASSLAENTGELFF
TRBV9	-	-	TRBJ1-1	TGTGCCAGCAGCGTAACACCCTACACTGAAGCTTTCTTT	CASSVTPYTEAFF
TRBV2	-	-	TRBJ2-3	TGTGCCAGCAGTGATCGGGGGGCGAGTATCACAGATACGCAGTATTTT	CASSDRGASITDTQYF
TRBV28	once	-	TRBJ1-4	TGTGCCAGCAGAGGCCCTAATGAAAAACTGTTTTTT	CASRGPNEKLFF
TRBV27	-	TRBD1	TRBJ2-7	TGTGCCAGCAGTATCCGGACAGGGTTTCTGTACGAGCAGTACTTC	CASSIRTGFLYEQYF
TRBV21-1	-	-	TRBJ2-7	TGTGCCAGCACCGCGAATGACGGACAGGGGGTGGGTGGAGACGAGCAGTACTTC	CASTANDGQGVGGDEQYF
TRBV27	-	TRBD2	TRBJ2-2	TGTGCCAGCAGTTTGGGATCGGTCGGGAGGGGGTCGTACACCGGGGAGCTGTTTTTT	CASSLGSVGRGSYTGELFF
TRBV5-6	-	TRBD2	TRBJ2-3	TGTGCCAGCAGCTTGGCCGGGGGGAGTACAGATACGCAGTATTTT	CASSLAGGSTDTQYF
TRBV6-1	-	TRBD1	TRBJ2-1	TGTGCCAGCAAATTGACAGGGGGCTTCAATGAGCAGTTCTTC	CASKLTGGFNEQFF
TRBV12-5	-	-	TRBJ2-5	TGTGCTAGTGCACCATACGGCAGGGTGGGAGAGACCCAGTACTTC	CASAPYGRVGETQYF
TRBV5-5	-	-	TRBJ1-1	TGTGCCAGCAGCCCTCGAGAGAACACTGAAGCTTTCTTT	CASSPRENTEAFF
TRBV11-2	-	TRBD1	TRBJ2-1	TGTGCCAGCAGCTCACAGGGGTCCTCCTACAATGAGCAGTTCTTC	CASSSQGSSYNEQFF
TRBV6-6	-	-	TRBJ2-1	TGTGCCAGCAGTTATGTCGGGGCTCGCGATGAGCAGTTCTTC	CASSYVGARDEQFF
TRBV18	-	-	TRBJ2-1	TGTGCCAGCTCACGGACAGACACTTCCTCCTACAATGAGCAGTTCTTC	CASSRTDTSSYNEQFF
TRBV5-4	-	TRBD2	TRBJ2-7	TGTGCCAGCAGCGTTCCCCCGGGACTAGCGGAAGACTACGAGCAGTACTTC	CASSVPPGLAEDYEQYF
TRBV28	-	-	TRBJ2-7	TGTGCCAGCAGTCTAATCGATACCTACGAGCAGTACTTC	CASSLIDTYEQYF
TRBV7-9	-	-	TRBJ2-1	TGTGCCAGCAGCTTAGTCAGGGCCGATGAGCAGTTCTTC	CASSLVRADEQFF
TRBV9	-	-	TRBJ2-1	TGTGCCAGCAGCTCCTATAGTTATGAGCAGTTCTTC	CASSSYSYEQFF
TRBV9	-	TRBD1	TRBJ2-5	TGTGCCAGCAGCGCCAGTGGGACAGAAGAGACCCAGTACTTC	CASSASGTEETQYF
TRBV28	-	-	TRBJ2-1	TGTGCCAGCAGTCCCCCCGCGGGAAAGCAGTTCTTC	CASSPPAGKQFF
TRBV6-5	-	TRBD1	TRBJ2-1	TGTGCCAGCAGTCCGGGACAGAGCAACAATGAGCAGTTCTTC	CASSPGQSNNEQFF
TRBV14	-	-	TRBJ1-2	TGTGCCAGCAGCCAAGATCAACCGGGGGCGCTGGGCTATGGCTACACCTTC	CASSQDQPGALGYGYTF
TRBV5-4	-	-	TRBJ2-1	TGTGCCAGCAGCTTTGGGGTCGGGAGAGGCGAGCAGTTCTTC	CASSFGVGRGEQFF
TRBV9	-	-	TRBJ2-3	TGTGCCAGCAGCGTAGAGGGTTACGGAGATACGCAGTATTTT	CASSVEGYGDTQYF
TRBV27	-	TRBD1	TRBJ2-1	TGTGCCAGCGGGGGTTATCGATTAAGACAGGGGGCAGCCTACAATGAGCAGTTCTTC	CASGGYRLRQGAAYNEQFF
TRBV9	-	-	TRBJ2-7	TGTGCCAGCAGCGTGGCAGGGGCCTCCTACGAGCAGTACTTC	CASSVAGASYEQYF
TRBV28	-	TRBD1	TRBJ1-5	TGTGCCAGCAGTTTCAACAGGGGACCTGCAGGGCCCCAGCATTTT	CASSFNRGPAGPQHF
TRBV27	-	-	TRBJ2-1	TGTGCCAGCAGTTCGGACTTTCATCCCTACAATGAGCAGTTCTTC	CASSSDFHPYNEQFF